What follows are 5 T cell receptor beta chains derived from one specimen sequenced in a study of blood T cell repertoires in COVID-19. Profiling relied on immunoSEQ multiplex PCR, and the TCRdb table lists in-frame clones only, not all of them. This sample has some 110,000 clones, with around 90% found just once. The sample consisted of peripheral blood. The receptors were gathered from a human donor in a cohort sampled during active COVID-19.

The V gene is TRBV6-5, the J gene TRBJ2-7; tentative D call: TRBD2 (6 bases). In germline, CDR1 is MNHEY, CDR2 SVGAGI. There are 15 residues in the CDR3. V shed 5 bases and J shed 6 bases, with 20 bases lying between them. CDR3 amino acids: CASSKGGAGLTEQYF. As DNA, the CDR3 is TGTGCCAGCAGTAAGGGAGGAGCGGGTCTTACCGAGCAGTACTTC.

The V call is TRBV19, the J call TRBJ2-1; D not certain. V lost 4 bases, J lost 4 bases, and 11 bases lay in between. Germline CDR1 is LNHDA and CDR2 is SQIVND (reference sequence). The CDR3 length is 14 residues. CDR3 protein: CASSKRERYNEQFF. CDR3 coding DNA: TGTGCCAGTAGTAAGCGAGAAAGGTACAATGAGCAGTTCTTC.

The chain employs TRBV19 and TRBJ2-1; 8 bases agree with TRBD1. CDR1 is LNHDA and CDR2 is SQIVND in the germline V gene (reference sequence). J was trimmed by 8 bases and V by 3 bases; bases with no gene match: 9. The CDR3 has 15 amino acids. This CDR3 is CASSIQGARRHEQFF. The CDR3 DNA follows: TGTGCCAGTAGTATTCAGGGGGCGCGGAGACATGAGCAGTTCTTC.

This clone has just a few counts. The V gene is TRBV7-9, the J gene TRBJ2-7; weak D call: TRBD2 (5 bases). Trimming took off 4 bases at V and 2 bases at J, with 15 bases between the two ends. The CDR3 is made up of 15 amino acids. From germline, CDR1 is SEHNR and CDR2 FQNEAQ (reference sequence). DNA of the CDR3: TGTGCCAGCAGCTCGCGGACGGGAAAACCCTACGAGCAGTACTTC. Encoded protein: CASSSRTGKPYEQYF.

DNA for the CDR3: TGTGCCTGGAGAATAGGAGGGGGCATCGGGGAGCTGTTTTTT. Protein product: CAWRIGGGIGELFF. This rearrangement joins TRBV30 to TRBJ2-2, with D perhaps TRBD1 (7 bases). The germline V gene has CDR1 GTSNPN and CDR2 SVGIG (reference sequence). The CDR3 covers 14 residues. V lost 3 bases, J lost 7 bases, and 15 bases lay in between. The whole variable domain, remainder taken from reference TRBV30 and TRBJ2-2, is SQTIHQWPATLVQPVGSPLSLECTVEGTSNPNLYWYRQAAGRGLQLLFYSVGIGQISSEVPQNLSASRPQDRQFILSSKKLLLSDSGFYLCAWRIGGGIGELFFGEGSRLTVL.